These 3 T cell receptor beta chains share one sample of origin, sequenced in a study of vaccination and CD4 T cells after COVID-19. Treatment described: roughly 10-day PBMC culture with coronavirus spike peptide pools or control peptides (ViraFEST assay). CD4+ T-cell collection from the unexposed donor predated the COVID-19 pandemic (2011-2018). Cultured CD4+ T cell DNA was sequenced using the Oncomine TCR Beta short-read assay. Genomic DNA was extracted from cultured CD4+ T cells. Via MiXCR, TCRdb re-called the PCR reads, giving one row per CDR3 protein. The profile shows about 9,600 distinct CDR3 sequences, about 30% of them singletons. The antigens for these receptors are not known. The sample consisted of CD4+ T cells from blood, cultured in vitro. Every receptor here comes from a human donor in good health.

This clonotype was counted between two and nine times. The chain links TRBV6-2 or TRBV6-3 to TRBJ1-1; 9 nucleotides line up with TRBD1. CDR3 size: 14 residues. Germline-derived CDR1 and CDR2 are MNHEY and SVGEGT. V was pared by 5 bases and J by 1 base, with 2 bases of the junction left unmatched. For the CDR3, the DNA is TGTGCCAGCAGTGGACAGGGGAAGAACACTGAAGCTTTCTTT. Amino acid sequence: CASSGQGKNTEAFF.

V gene TRBV28 combines with J gene TRBJ2-3, with D hard to call. Germline CDR1 and CDR2: MDHEN and SYDVKM. The CDR3 is 16 amino acids. Between the trimmed V and J ends, which lost 4 bases and 2 bases, there was a span of 16 bases. The CDR3: CASSSSFRPHTDTQYF. The CDR3 DNA is TGTGCCAGCAGTTCCTCGTTCAGGCCGCACACAGATACGCAGTATTTT.

This clonotype was detected only a few times. The chain recombines TRBV20-1 with TRBJ2-7; D may be TRBD2 (6 bases). The V end lost 7 bases, the J end lost 2 bases, and 15 bases lay between the germline ends. Germline CDR1 DFQATT, CDR2 SNEGSKA (reference sequence). The CDR3 length is 13 residues. CDR3 in amino acids: CSGVRDWAYEQYF. The CDR3 bases are TGCAGTGGGGTTCGGGACTGGGCCTACGAGCAGTACTTC.